These 30 T cell receptor beta chains originate from one sample sequenced in a study of CD8 T cells in ankylosing spondylitis. MiXCR was run by TCRdb on the 5' RACE reads, yielding one entry per CDR3 protein. The table records 200,000 to 300,000 distinct CDR3 sequences, approximately 10% of them present only once. The sequenced sample consisted of blood, either unsorted or a sorted T cell fraction (not recorded which). Source of these receptors: a male donor with ankylosing spondylitis or in good health (not recorded which).

This clonotype was seen ten or more times. This chain connects TRBV12-3 or TRBV12-4 to TRBJ1-4; tentative D call: TRBD1 (6 bases). This CDR3 has 17 residues. V lost 3 bases to trimming and J lost 5 bases, with 19 bases between them. The CDR3 bases are TGTGCCAGCAGTTTGGACAGCTCGGCGACTCCCAATGAAAAACTGTTTTTT. Its translation is CASSLDSSATPNEKLFF.

At least ten counts were recorded for this clonotype. This chain links TRBV20-1 with TRBJ2-7; D gene ambiguous. The CDR3 has 12 amino acids. Germline V gene data show CDR1 as DFQATT and CDR2 as SNEGSKA (reference sequence). V lost 0 bases and J 9 bases, leaving 12 bases between the germline ends. The CDR3 region is CSAREDRTRQYF. The CDR3 DNA reads TGCAGTGCTAGAGAAGACCGGACGAGGCAGTACTTC.

This clonotype was recorded at least ten times. This chain links TRBV5-1 with TRBJ2-3; 12 positions match TRBD2. V lost 0 bases and J lost 5; bases outside the gene matches: 4. This CDR3 spans 16 amino acids. Per germline, CDR1 SGHRS and CDR2 YFSETQ. This CDR3 reads CASSLGVTSGGDTQYF. The CDR3 region has the DNA TGCGCCAGCAGCTTGGGGGTGACTAGCGGGGGAGATACGCAGTATTTT.

This clonotype has only a few counts. The chain couples TRBV7-2 to TRBJ1-5; D may be TRBD1 (6 bases). The germline V gene encodes CDR1 SGHTA and CDR2 FQGNSA. The V end lost 5 bases, the J end lost 5 bases, and 10 bases lay between the germline ends. This CDR3 region has 13 residues. The CDR3 coding sequence is TGTGCCAGCAGCATAAGGGGGGATCAGCCCCAGCATTTT. Its translation is CASSIRGDQPQHF.

This clonotype was seen only a few times. The chain uses TRBV7-2 and TRBJ1-2; possibly TRBD1 for D (5 bases). From germline, CDR1 is SGHTA and CDR2 FQGNSA. Trimming pared 4 bases from V and 10 bases from J, leaving 13 bases between. The CDR3 sequence is 12 residues long. This chain's CDR3 is CASSSPQGVYTF. CDR3 DNA: TGTGCCAGCAGCTCCCCCCAGGGAGTCTACACCTTC.

This clonotype has a handful of counts. The CDR3 spells CATGTGIHNEQFF. DNA for the CDR3: TGTGCCACCGGGACAGGGATCCACAATGAGCAGTTCTTC. The chain has TRBV24-1 and TRBJ2-1; TRBD1 agrees at 9 bases. The CDR3 totals 13 residues. From germline, CDR1 is KGHDR and CDR2 SFDVKD. The V segment lost 9 bases and the J segment 5 bases; nucleotides outside the gene matches: 4.

This clonotype was seen at least ten times. This sequence joins TRBV2 and TRBJ2-3, with TRBD2 matching 7 bases. J lost 3 bases, V lost 2 bases, and 5 bases had no gene match. The CDR3 contains 15 residues. The germline gives CDR1 SNHLY, CDR2 FYNNEI. The chain's CDR3 is CASSEIDGGTDTQYF. CDR3 sequence (DNA): TGTGCCAGCAGTGAAATCGACGGGGGGACAGATACGCAGTATTTT.

This clonotype was seen only once. In nucleotides, the CDR3 is TGTGCCAGCAGCTTAGCCAGCCCCTACAATGAGCAGTTCTTC. Its protein product is CASSLASPYNEQFF. The gene calls are TRBV2 and TRBJ2-1; D is unclear. The CDR3 has 14 residues. Germline V gives CDR1 SNHLY, CDR2 FYNNEI. Trimming pared 6 bases from V and 2 bases from J, leaving 11 bases between.

Worth noting for this clonotype: This clone may be a read error of a much larger clone one base away. The chain has TRBV12-3 or TRBV12-4 and TRBJ2-1; possibly TRBD2 for D (5 bases). The CDR3 has 13 amino acids. Deletions cut 3 bases from V and 8 bases from J, with 11 bases between. CDR3 loop: CASSFRGDHEQFF. CDR3 DNA sequence: TGTGCCAGCAGTTTCCGGGGAGATCATGAGCAGTTCTTC.

This clonotype was found many times. J is TRBJ1-4 and V is TRBV5-1, with D possibly matching TRBD1 (5 bases). The CDR3 runs to 15 residues. CDR1 and CDR2 from the germline V gene are SGHRS and YFSETQ. V dropped 0 bases and J dropped 7 bases, with 13 bases sitting between them. CDR3 DNA: TGCGCCAGCAGCTTGGAGAGGGGAAGAAGTGAAAAACTGTTTTTT. Translated: CASSLERGRSEKLFF.

The chain is built from TRBV2 and TRBJ1-1; D ambiguous. Germline V gene lookup returns CDR1 SNHLY and CDR2 FYNNEI. The CDR3 spans 16 residues. Trimming removed 7 bases at V and 1 base at J, with 19 bases between. The CDR3 nucleotides are TGTGCCAGCATTCTGACCCCGGGAGGGAGGAACACTGAAGCTTTCTTT. Its translation: CASILTPGGRNTEAFF.

This clonotype showed up just a few times. The rearrangement joins TRBV7-9 to TRBJ2-4, with a tentative D call TRBD1 (5 bases). This CDR3 spans 11 amino acids. Germline values: CDR1 SEHNR, CDR2 FQNEAQ (reference sequence). V was cut by 6 bases and J by 13 bases, with 13 bases left in between. The DNA for the CDR3 is TGTGCCAGCAGTTCCCGACAGCACCAGTACTTC. The encoded protein is CASSSRQHQYF.

The chain recombines TRBV6-1 with TRBJ2-5, with D possibly being TRBD1 or TRBD2 (5 bases each). The V and J ends lost 8 bases and 1 base respectively, with 11 bases between them. The germline CDR1 and CDR2 sequences are MNHNS and SASEGT. The length of the CDR3 is 13 residues. The CDR3 protein is CASRGASQETQYF. The CDR3 DNA follows: TGTGCCAGCCGAGGGGCGTCCCAAGAGACCCAGTACTTC.

Many counts were recorded for this clonotype. J is TRBJ1-3 and V is TRBV10-3; 9 nucleotides line up with TRBD1. From germline, CDR1 is ENHRY and CDR2 SYGVKD. The CDR3 is 18 amino acids. The junction had 8 bases not matched to a gene; V was cut back by 0 bases and J by 2 bases. CDR3 nucleotides: TGTGCCATCAGTGAGTCGAAAATTGACAGGGGGACTGGAAACACCATATATTTT. Translating gives CAISESKIDRGTGNTIYF.

This clonotype was counted ten times or more. This chain connects TRBV5-5 to TRBJ2-3; D ambiguous. The CDR3 has 14 residues. Germline V gives CDR1 SGHKS, CDR2 YYEKEE (reference sequence). V dropped 5 bases and J dropped 0 bases, with 10 bases sitting between them. The CDR3 reads CASRGGASTDTQYF. CDR3 in DNA: TGTGCCAGCAGGGGTGGTGCTAGCACAGATACGCAGTATTTT.

The gene calls are TRBV20-1 and TRBJ2-5; D may be TRBD1 (6 bases). The V gene's germline CDR1 is DFQATT and CDR2 SNEGSKA (reference sequence). This CDR3 comprises 14 residues. The V gene lost 6 bases and the J gene lost 4 bases, with 18 bases spanning the gap. CDR3 region: CSAKKTGWGETQYF. The DNA for the CDR3 is TGCAGTGCAAAAAAAACAGGGTGGGGAGAGACCCAGTACTTC.

In its sample, this clonotype was seen many times. This sequence joins TRBV5-1 and TRBJ2-1; D call uncertain. The V gene lost 0 bases and the J gene lost 8 bases, with 9 bases spanning the gap. The CDR3 length is 13 residues. The germline CDR1 and CDR2 sequences are SGHRS and YFSETQ. The CDR3 region has the DNA TGCGCCAGCAGCTTGGTATCGGGCCATGAGCAGTTCTTC. Translating gives CASSLVSGHEQFF.

This clonotype was detected many times. V is TRBV6-1 and J is TRBJ2-3; 15 nucleotides line up with TRBD2. Germline-derived CDR1 and CDR2 are MNHNS and SASEGT. The CDR3 sequence is 17 residues long. Trimming at V came to 4 bases and at J to 5 bases, leaving 7 bases not matched to a gene. CDR3 sequence: CASSGTSGRARKDTQYF. In DNA form, the CDR3 reads TGTGCCAGCAGTGGGACTAGCGGGAGGGCCAGAAAAGATACGCAGTATTTT.

This clonotype was seen at least ten times. The chain joins TRBV7-2 to TRBJ2-3, with D possibly matching TRBD2 (5 bases). The ends were cut back, 5 bases at V and 2 bases at J, with 20 bases in the middle. This CDR3 has 17 amino acids. The germline CDR1 and CDR2 sequences are SGHTA and FQGNSA. CDR3 loop: CASSPTGMSGNTDTQYF. The CDR3 coding sequence is TGTGCCAGCAGCCCGACCGGGATGAGCGGAAACACAGATACGCAGTATTTT.

The chain uses TRBV7-9 and TRBJ2-1; D may correspond to TRBD1 or TRBD2 (6 bases each). V was pared by 4 bases and J by 6 bases, with 16 bases between. There are 15 residues in the CDR3. Germline lookup yields CDR1 SEHNR and CDR2 FQNEAQ (reference sequence). CDR3 in DNA: TGTGCCAGCAGCTCCCTGGGGGCGGGGCCCAATGAGCAGTTCTTC. Translating gives CASSSLGAGPNEQFF.

This clonotype was seen more than once but under ten times. The rearrangement links TRBV2 to TRBJ2-3; 8 bases are a match to TRBD1. The junction had 7 bases not matched to a gene; V was cut back by 5 bases and J by 0 bases. CDR1 is SNHLY, CDR2 FYNNEI, per germline. The CDR3 sequence is 16 residues long. CDR3 in amino acids: CASSQTGQGSTDTQYF. The CDR3 DNA reads TGTGCCAGCAGTCAAACCGGACAGGGTAGCACAGATACGCAGTATTTT.

With regard to this clonotype: This may be a read error: a much more frequent sequence differs by one nucleotide. The genes are TRBV20-1 and TRBJ1-2; D may be TRBD1 (5 bases). The CDR3 totals 12 residues. Germline V gene sequence: CDR1 DFQATT, CDR2 SNEGSKA (reference sequence). CDR3 region: CSTRDPTDGYTF. In DNA form, the CDR3 reads TGCAGTACTAGAGATCCGACAGATGGCTACACCTTC.

Many counts were recorded for this clonotype. The chain recombines TRBV27 with TRBJ1-1; no definite D call. The CDR3 runs to 15 residues. V lost 2 bases, J lost 5 bases, and 15 bases lay in between. The germline V gene encodes CDR1 MNHEY and CDR2 SMNVEV (reference sequence). CDR3: CASSLGGKPRTEAFF. CDR3 nucleotides: TGTGCCAGCAGTTTAGGCGGGAAGCCTCGAACTGAAGCTTTCTTT.

This clonotype has a handful of counts. The chain combines TRBV27 with TRBJ1-6; 7 bases are a match to TRBD1. V shed 0 bases, J shed 7 bases, and the junction held 3 bases outside the gene matches. Per the germline V gene, CDR1 is MNHEY and CDR2 is SMNVEV (reference sequence). The CDR3 totals 15 residues. The CDR3 sequence: CASSLSGTVNSPLHF. Written as DNA, the CDR3 is TGTGCCAGCAGTTTATCCGGGACAGTAAATTCACCCCTCCACTTT.

This clonotype was picked up many times. The chain couples TRBV7-2 to TRBJ1-5; the D is unclear. The V and J ends lost 5 bases and 0 bases respectively, with 14 bases between them. CDR1 and CDR2 (germline): SGHTA, FQGNSA. This CDR3 has 16 residues. The CDR3, as DNA: TGTGCCAGCAGCCCCGGACGGAGGGATAGCAATCAGCCCCAGCATTTT. This translates into CASSPGRRDSNQPQHF.

This clonotype was detected many times. This chain joins TRBV12-3 or TRBV12-4 and TRBJ1-2; tentative D call: TRBD1 (6 bases). This CDR3 is 15 amino acids long. Trimming stripped 1 base from V and 3 bases from J, with 12 bases between. The DNA of the CDR3 is TGTGCCAGCAGTTTAGTTGGCTCAGGGGACTATGGCTACACCTTC. Protein product: CASSLVGSGDYGYTF.

This clonotype was detected ten times or more. This chain links TRBV5-1 with TRBJ2-3; D might be TRBD1 or TRBD2, each matching 5 bases. V lost 6 bases and J 3 bases, leaving 17 bases between the germline ends. The CDR3 consists of 15 residues. Germline V CDR1 and CDR2: SGHRS, YFSETQ. CDR3 bases: TGCGCCAGCACCACCCGGCAGGGAGAGACAGATACGCAGTATTTT. Its protein is CASTTRQGETDTQYF.

Ten or more counts support this clonotype. The chain has TRBV19 and TRBJ2-2; D might be TRBD2 (6 bases). Germline V lookup: CDR1 LNHDA, CDR2 SQIVND (reference sequence). With 3 bases removed from V and 2 bases from J, the gap between germline ends came to 10 bases. The length of the CDR3 is 15 residues. The CDR3 is CASSIGRGNTGELFF. In DNA, the CDR3 is TGTGCCAGTAGTATTGGGCGGGGTAACACCGGGGAGCTGTTTTTT.

This clonotype was seen ten or more times. The CDR3 spells CASSSTGLNTEAFF. CDR3 DNA sequence: TGTGCCAGCAGCTCGACAGGGTTGAACACTGAAGCTTTCTTT. The V call is TRBV12-3 or TRBV12-4, the J call TRBJ1-1; 7 nucleotides align to TRBD1. Unmatched junction bases numbered 4, after V lost 6 bases and J lost 0 bases. The CDR3 runs to 14 residues.

This clonotype was detected ten times or more. This sequence joins TRBV5-1 and TRBJ2-5; possible D gene TRBD2, 6 bases. V lost 0 bases, J lost 3 bases, and 15 bases lay in between. The CDR3 runs to 16 residues. From germline, CDR1 is SGHRS and CDR2 YFSETQ. The CDR3 bases are TGCGCCAGCAGCTTGGTAGGCAGGAGGGCGGAAGAGACCCAGTACTTC. Amino acid sequence: CASSLVGRRAEETQYF.